The present T cell receptor beta chain was sequenced within a study of blood T cell repertoires in COVID-19. Across the study: Donors in the United States, Italy and Spain gave samples during acute or convalescent COVID-19.

Some clones are missing from TCRdb's copy, which holds only in-frame ones; the method was immunoSEQ multiplex PCR. In the table there are approximately 50,000 clones, nearly 95% of which are singletons. This clone was counted a single time. The CDR3 covers 15 residues. In germline, CDR1 is SEHNR, CDR2 FQNEAQ (reference sequence). Trimming cost V 11 bases and J 0 bases; bases outside gene matches: 11. The chain couples TRBV7-9 to TRBJ1-1; 8 bases are shared with TRBD1. Material: peripheral blood. The sequence was obtained from a man aged 50 to 60 with active COVID-19. The CDR3 reads CAWGQGALLNTEAFF. CDR3 nucleotides: TGTGCCTGGGGGCAGGGGGCTCTCCTGAACACTGAAGCTTTCTTT.